This T cell receptor beta chain was captured in a study of spatial heterogeneity in lung cancer. The V gene's germline CDR1 is SNHLY and CDR2 FYNNEI. The CDR3 extends over 15 amino acids. Deletions cut 4 bases from V and 3 bases from J, with 13 bases between. TCRdb recomputed calls from the 5' RACE reads with MiXCR, one row per CDR3 protein. The sample includes around 120,000 distinct CDR3 sequences, 12% of them seen just once. Time point given: blood at routine non-recurrence follow-up after resection. Whole RNA from tumor, nontumor lung or frozen PBMC was sequenced unsorted. V gene TRBV2 combines with J gene TRBJ1-5, with D perhaps TRBD1 (5 bases). The clonotype was recovered from a male donor with early-stage non-small cell lung cancer. The specimen comprised PBMCs, sampled at follow-up. Here the CDR3 DNA reads TGTGCCAGCAGTGTCGGGCAGGGATACAATCAGCCCCAGCATTTT. Its translation: CASSVGQGYNQPQHF.